Listed here are 27 T cell receptor beta chains from one sample, sequenced in a study of T-cell reconstitution after alpha-beta-depleted transplantation in children. Unique molecular identifiers were incorporated into the prepared TCRbeta library. TCRdb analysed the PCR reads with MiXCR anew, one entry per CDR3 protein. This sample has about 1,000,000 distinct CDR3 sequences, with about 31% found just once. Sequenced material: PBMCs, mostly from graft donor cells, taken 360 days after TCRalphabeta/CD19-depleted stem cell transplant. The receptors shown here come from a boy younger than two who had a stem cell transplant for SCID, so the T cells may come from the graft donor.

This clonotype turned up a few times. J is TRBJ2-1 and V is TRBV12-3 or TRBV12-4; D is ambiguous. V gave up 0 bases and J gave up 3 bases, with 12 bases separating them. The CDR3 is 16 amino acids. The CDR3 protein is CASSLASGPLYNEQFF. As DNA, the CDR3 is TGTGCCAGCAGTTTAGCTTCCGGGCCCCTCTACAATGAGCAGTTCTTC.

In this sample, this clonotype turned up a few times. The V and J genes are TRBV5-1 and TRBJ2-1; 10 nucleotides align to TRBD2. The CDR3 is 17 residues long. Looked up from germline, CDR1 is SGHRS and CDR2 is YFSETQ. The V and J ends lost 1 base and 1 base, in that order; junction bases with no gene match: 5. The CDR3 coding sequence is TGCGCCAGCAGCTTGTACGCTAGCGGGGGATCCTACAATGAGCAGTTCTTC. It encodes CASSLYASGGSYNEQFF.

The chain joins TRBV20-1 to TRBJ2-1; D is unclear. With 6 bases removed from V and 5 bases from J, the gap between germline ends came to 11 bases. The germline V gene has CDR1 DFQATT and CDR2 SNEGSKA (reference sequence). This CDR3 has 12 residues. CDR3 in DNA: TGCAGTGCGTGGCCACCGGACAATGAGCAGTTCTTC. It is translated as CSAWPPDNEQFF.

This chain joins TRBV9 and TRBJ2-1, with TRBD2 identical over 7 bases. Trimming removed 0 bases from V and 9 bases from J; junction bases left unmatched: 6. Germline assignment: CDR1 SGDLS and CDR2 YYNGEE. There are 14 residues in the CDR3. The CDR3 DNA reads as TGTGCCAGCAGCGTAGGTCCAGTAGCGGGTGAGCAGTTCTTC. Translation gives CASSVGPVAGEQFF.

The chain joins TRBV7-2 to TRBJ2-1; the match to TRBD1 covers 8 bases. Germline CDR1 SGHTA, CDR2 FQGNSA. The CDR3 loop spans 16 amino acids. The J segment lost 0 bases and the V segment lost 6 bases, leaving 7 bases of the junction unmatched. The CDR3 protein is CASSSGGSRSYNEQFF. DNA for the CDR3: TGTGCCAGCAGTTCAGGGGGCTCGCGCTCCTACAATGAGCAGTTCTTC.

This clonotype was recorded once. The chain joins TRBV20-1 to TRBJ1-1, with D unresolved. Trimming took off 6 bases at V and 4 bases at J, with 21 bases between the two ends. Germline CDR1 DFQATT, CDR2 SNEGSKA (reference sequence). CDR3 length equals 15 residues. The CDR3 loop reads CSAGGPDPRVTEAFF. CDR3 DNA sequence: TGCAGTGCGGGAGGACCAGACCCTCGGGTCACTGAAGCTTTCTTT.

The chain couples TRBV4-2 to TRBJ2-7; D is tentatively TRBD1 or TRBD2 (6 bases each). Trimming left V 1 base short and J 4 bases short, with 20 bases between. The CDR3 length is 17 residues. The germline gives CDR1 LGHNA, CDR2 YNFKEQ. DNA of the CDR3: TGTGCCAGCAGCCAAGTTGCGTCGTTGGGGGGCTTTTACGAGCAGTACTTC. Translation: CASSQVASLGGFYEQYF.

This clonotype appeared a few times. The V gene is TRBV7-6, the J gene TRBJ2-7; 9 bases agree with TRBD2. The V gene's germline CDR1 is SGHVS and CDR2 FNYEAQ. The V segment lost 5 bases and the J segment 4 bases; nucleotides outside the gene matches: 9. This CDR3 spans 15 amino acids. The CDR3 nucleotides read TGTGCCAGCAGCCAAGAGAGCGGGGGGTGGTACGAGCAGTACTTC. Protein product: CASSQESGGWYEQYF. Filled out from reference TRBV7-6 and TRBJ2-7, the complete variable domain reads GAGVSQSPRYKVTKRGQDVALRCDPISGHVSLYWYRQALGQGPEFLTYFNYEAQQDKSGLPNDRFSAERPEGSISTLTIQRTEQRDSAMYRCASSQESGGWYEQYFGPGTRLTVT.

The genes are TRBV7-4 and TRBJ2-3; D uncertain. Per the germline V gene, CDR1 is SGHVT and CDR2 is SQSDAQ. Trimming pared 5 bases from V and 11 bases from J, leaving 14 bases between. This CDR3 is 12 amino acids long. CDR3 nucleotide sequence: TGTGCCAGCAGCGCGGAAGGGTCGGGGCAGTATTTT. It is translated as CASSAEGSGQYF.

V usage is TRBV6-5 and J usage is TRBJ1-2; 7 nucleotides align to TRBD1. The CDR3 consists of 11 residues. Trimming cost V 10 bases and J 2 bases; bases outside gene matches: 1. Germline values: CDR1 MNHEY, CDR2 SVGAGI. Here the CDR3 reads CATTGNYGYTF. CDR3 nucleotide sequence: TGTGCCACGACAGGGAACTATGGCTACACCTTC.

A few counts support this clonotype. The V gene is TRBV20-1, the J gene TRBJ2-3; either TRBD1 or TRBD2 may supply D (5 bases each). The CDR3 has 17 amino acids. V lost 2 bases, J lost 6 bases, and 24 bases lay in between. Germline-derived CDR1 and CDR2 are DFQATT and SNEGSKA (reference sequence). The chain's CDR3 is CSARRVRDLGPRDTQYF. CDR3 bases: TGCAGTGCTAGACGTGTGAGGGACCTCGGTCCTAGGGATACGCAGTATTTT.

V usage is TRBV20-1 and J usage is TRBJ2-3; 13 nucleotides align to TRBD2. CDR1 is DFQATT and CDR2 is SNEGSKA in the germline V gene (reference sequence). J lost 6 bases, V lost 6 bases, and 12 bases had no gene match. The CDR3 covers 16 residues. CDR3 sequence: CSAEGGLAGKSDTQYF. In DNA form, the CDR3 reads TGCAGTGCAGAGGGGGGACTAGCGGGGAAGTCGGATACGCAGTATTTT.

This sequence joins TRBV12-3 or TRBV12-4 and TRBJ1-1; D gene uncertain. The CDR3 consists of 15 residues. The V gene lost 2 bases and the J gene lost 0 bases, with 10 bases spanning the gap. CDR3 residues: CASSLIPTLNTEAFF. The CDR3 coding sequence is TGTGCCAGCAGTTTAATTCCGACGCTGAACACTGAAGCTTTCTTT.

V is TRBV7-6 and J is TRBJ2-1, with 9 bases fitting TRBD1. With 4 bases clipped from V and 9 bases from J, the junction kept 10 bases outside the gene matches. Germline V gene lookup returns CDR1 SGHVS and CDR2 FNYEAQ. CDR3 length: 15 residues. The CDR3 sequence: CASSSEDRGLPEQFF. In DNA form, the CDR3 reads TGTGCCAGCAGCTCAGAGGACAGGGGCTTACCTGAGCAGTTCTTC.

The gene calls are TRBV20-1 and TRBJ2-1; D possibly matches TRBD1 or TRBD2 (6 bases each). Trimming pared 6 bases from V and 5 bases from J, leaving 17 bases between. The CDR3 runs 14 residues. CDR1 is DFQATT, CDR2 SNEGSKA, per germline (reference sequence). The CDR3 region has the DNA TGCAGTGCGACCAGAGGGGGGCCCAACAATGAGCAGTTCTTC. It encodes CSATRGGPNNEQFF.

The CDR3 spells CASSQDGGVREQFF. CDR3 nucleotides: TGTGCCAGCAGCCAAGATGGGGGGGTACGGGAGCAGTTCTTC. The chain couples TRBV3-1 to TRBJ2-1; 7 bases are shared with TRBD2. CDR1 and CDR2 (germline): LGHDT, YNNKEL (reference sequence). Trimming took 0 bases from V and 10 from J; bases not matched to a gene: 6. The CDR3 has 14 residues.

This chain joins TRBV10-3 and TRBJ2-3; D gene uncertain. Germline CDR1 is ENHRY and CDR2 is SYGVKD. The V and J ends lost 0 bases and 2 bases respectively, with 9 bases between them. This CDR3 contains 15 residues. CDR3: CAISESPVPTDTQYF. The CDR3 region has the DNA TGTGCCATCAGTGAGTCACCAGTCCCCACAGATACGCAGTATTTT.

This chain joins TRBV4-1 and TRBJ2-3; TRBD2 matches at 8 bases. CDR3 length equals 16 residues. V gave up 3 bases and J gave up 7 bases; unmatched junction bases: 12. Germline assignment: CDR1 MGHRA and CDR2 YSYEKL. The CDR3 sequence: CASSQVGAGAHNTQYF. CDR3 DNA sequence: TGCGCCAGCAGCCAGGTGGGAGCGGGGGCTCACAATACGCAGTATTTT.

This chain uses TRBV28 with TRBJ2-2; TRBD2 matches at 10 bases. CDR3 size: 16 residues. Germline V gene data show CDR1 as MDHEN and CDR2 as SYDVKM. Trimming removed 6 bases from V and 3 bases from J; junction bases left unmatched: 7. Here the CDR3 DNA reads TGTGCCAGCAGCCCCTCCGGGACTAGCGACACCGGGGAGCTGTTTTTT. Protein product: CASSPSGTSDTGELFF.

This clonotype was detected only a few times. The V gene is TRBV4-2, the J gene TRBJ2-3; possibly TRBD1 for D (6 bases). Trimming removed 0 bases from V and 5 bases from J, with 15 bases in between. The CDR3 sequence is 16 residues long. Germline assignment: CDR1 LGHNA and CDR2 YNFKEQ. CDR3 sequence: CASSQEKARGGDTQYF. The CDR3 DNA is TGTGCCAGCAGCCAAGAGAAGGCCAGAGGGGGAGATACGCAGTATTTT.

The CDR3 region is CSARMGGRHNSPLHF. For the CDR3, the DNA is TGCAGTGCCAGAATGGGAGGGCGGCATAATTCACCCCTCCACTTT. This rearrangement joins TRBV20-1 to TRBJ1-6; unclear D gene. V dropped 6 bases and J dropped 5 bases, with 17 bases sitting between them. Looked up from germline, CDR1 is DFQATT and CDR2 is SNEGSKA (reference sequence). The CDR3 consists of 15 residues.

This clonotype was recorded only once. V is TRBV4-1 and J is TRBJ2-5, with TRBD1 identical over 9 bases. The CDR3 sequence is 15 residues long. The V gene end was trimmed by 1 base and the J gene end by 3 bases; junction bases not matched to a gene: 3. Germline CDR1 MGHRA, CDR2 YSYEKL. CDR3 bases: TGCGCCAGCAGCCAAGTCGACAGGGGGGAAGAGACCCAGTACTTC. Translating it yields CASSQVDRGEETQYF.

This clonotype was seen only a few times. The chain links TRBV24-1 to TRBJ2-2; D ambiguous. Per the germline V gene, CDR1 is KGHDR and CDR2 is SFDVKD. Trimming pared 7 bases from V and 5 bases from J, leaving 7 bases between. This CDR3 region has 12 residues. CDR3 sequence reads: CATRGGTGELFF. The CDR3 DNA reads TGTGCCACCAGGGGTGGGACCGGGGAGCTGTTTTTT.

The gene calls are TRBV2 and TRBJ1-2; 10 bases are shared with TRBD1. The V segment lost 9 bases and the J segment 4 bases; nucleotides outside the gene matches: 8. The CDR3 covers 14 residues. CDR1 and CDR2 (germline): SNHLY, FYNNEI. DNA of the CDR3: TGTGCCAGAACCGGGACAGGGGCGATCTATGGCTACACCTTC. Translation gives CARTGTGAIYGYTF.

This clonotype has more than one count but fewer than ten. J is TRBJ2-3 and V is TRBV29-1, with a tentative D call TRBD2 (5 bases). There are 14 residues in the CDR3. Trimming removed 3 bases from V and 6 bases from J, with 16 bases in between. Germline V gene data show CDR1 as SQVTM and CDR2 as ANQGSEA. The CDR3 reads CSVEVKGGVDTQYF. The DNA of the CDR3 is TGCAGCGTTGAGGTCAAAGGAGGAGTGGATACGCAGTATTTT.

V gene TRBV5-1 combines with J gene TRBJ2-5, with D perhaps matching TRBD2 (6 bases). The CDR3 has 13 amino acids. CDR1 SGHRS and CDR2 YFSETQ come from the germline V gene. V lost 2 bases and J 5 bases, leaving 10 bases between the germline ends. The CDR3 DNA reads as TGCGCCAGCAGCTTAACTAGCTGGGAGACCCAGTACTTC. As protein: CASSLTSWETQYF.

The CDR3 DNA reads TGCAGCGTTGATTTGGGTGGGCCCTTCTCCTACAATGAGCAGTTCTTC. This gives the protein CSVDLGGPFSYNEQFF. The rearrangement joins TRBV29-1 to TRBJ2-1; D is unclear. The germline V gene has CDR1 SQVTM and CDR2 ANQGSEA. V gave up 3 bases and J gave up 0 bases, with 15 bases separating them. This CDR3 comprises 16 residues.